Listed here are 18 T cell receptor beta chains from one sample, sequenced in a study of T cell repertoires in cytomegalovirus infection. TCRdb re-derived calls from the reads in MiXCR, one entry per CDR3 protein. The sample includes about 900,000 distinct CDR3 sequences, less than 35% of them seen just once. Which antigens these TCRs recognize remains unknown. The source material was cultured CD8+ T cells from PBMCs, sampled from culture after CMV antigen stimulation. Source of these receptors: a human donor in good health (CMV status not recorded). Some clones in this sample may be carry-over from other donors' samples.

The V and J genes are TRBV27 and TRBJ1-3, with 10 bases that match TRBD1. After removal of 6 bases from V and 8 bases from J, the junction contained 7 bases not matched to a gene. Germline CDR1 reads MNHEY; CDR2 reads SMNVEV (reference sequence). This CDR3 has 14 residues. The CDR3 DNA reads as TGTGCCAGCAGGTCTAGACAGGGGGCATACACCATATATTTT. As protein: CASRSRQGAYTIYF.

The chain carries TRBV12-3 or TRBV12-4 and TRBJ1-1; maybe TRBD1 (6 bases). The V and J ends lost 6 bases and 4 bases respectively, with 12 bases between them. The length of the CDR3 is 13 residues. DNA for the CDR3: TGTGCCAGCAGATTGGGGGGCATCACTGAAGCTTTCTTT. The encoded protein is CASRLGGITEAFF.

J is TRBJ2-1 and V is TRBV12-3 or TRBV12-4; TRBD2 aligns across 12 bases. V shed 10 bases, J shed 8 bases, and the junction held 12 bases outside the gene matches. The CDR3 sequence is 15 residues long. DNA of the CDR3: TGTGCCATCGGAAGACTAGCGGGGGCGATGGATGAGCAGTTCTTC. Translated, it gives CAIGRLAGAMDEQFF.

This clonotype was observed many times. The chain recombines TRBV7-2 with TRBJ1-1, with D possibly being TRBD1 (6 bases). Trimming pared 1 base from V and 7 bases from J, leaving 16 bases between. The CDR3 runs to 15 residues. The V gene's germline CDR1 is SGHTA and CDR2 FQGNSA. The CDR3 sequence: CASSLVEAGALEAFF. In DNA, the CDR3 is TGTGCCAGCAGCTTAGTTGAGGCAGGGGCCCTTGAAGCTTTCTTT.

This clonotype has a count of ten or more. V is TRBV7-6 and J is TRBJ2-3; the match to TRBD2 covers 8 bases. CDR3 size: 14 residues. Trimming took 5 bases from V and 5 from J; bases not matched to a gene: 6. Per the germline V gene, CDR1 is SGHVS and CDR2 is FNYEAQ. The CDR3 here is CASSLRGAGDTQYF. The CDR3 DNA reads TGTGCCAGCAGCCTGCGGGGGGCGGGAGATACGCAGTATTTT.

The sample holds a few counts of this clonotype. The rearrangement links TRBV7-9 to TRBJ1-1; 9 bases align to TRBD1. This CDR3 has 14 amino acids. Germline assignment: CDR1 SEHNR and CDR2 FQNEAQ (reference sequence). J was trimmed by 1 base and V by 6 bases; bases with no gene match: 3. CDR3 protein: CASRSDRGNTEAFF. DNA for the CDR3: TGTGCCAGCAGATCGGACAGGGGGAACACTGAAGCTTTCTTT.

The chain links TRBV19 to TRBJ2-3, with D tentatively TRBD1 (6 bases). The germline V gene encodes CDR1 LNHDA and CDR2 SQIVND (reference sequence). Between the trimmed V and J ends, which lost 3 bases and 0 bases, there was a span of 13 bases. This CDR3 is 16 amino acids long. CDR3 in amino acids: CASSIDGDTSTDTQYF. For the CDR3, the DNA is TGTGCCAGTAGTATCGACGGGGACACCAGCACAGATACGCAGTATTTT.

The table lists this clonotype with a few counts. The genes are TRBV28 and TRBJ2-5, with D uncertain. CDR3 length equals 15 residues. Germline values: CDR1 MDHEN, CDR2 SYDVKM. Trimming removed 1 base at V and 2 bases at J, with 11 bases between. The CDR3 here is CASSLFGLRQETQYF. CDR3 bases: TGTGCCAGCAGTTTATTTGGCTTGAGACAAGAGACCCAGTACTTC.

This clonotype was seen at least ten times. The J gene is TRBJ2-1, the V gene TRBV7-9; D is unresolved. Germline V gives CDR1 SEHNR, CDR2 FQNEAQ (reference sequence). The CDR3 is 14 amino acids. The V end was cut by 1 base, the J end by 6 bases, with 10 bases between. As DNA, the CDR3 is TGTGCCAGCAGCTTAGGACGACCGACCAATGAGCAGTTCTTC. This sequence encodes CASSLGRPTNEQFF.

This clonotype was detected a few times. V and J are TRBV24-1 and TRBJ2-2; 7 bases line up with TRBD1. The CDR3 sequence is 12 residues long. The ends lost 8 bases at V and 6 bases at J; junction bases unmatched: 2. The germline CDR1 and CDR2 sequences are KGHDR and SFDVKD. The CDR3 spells CATNRGSGELFF. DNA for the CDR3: TGTGCCACCAACAGGGGCTCCGGGGAGCTGTTTTTT.

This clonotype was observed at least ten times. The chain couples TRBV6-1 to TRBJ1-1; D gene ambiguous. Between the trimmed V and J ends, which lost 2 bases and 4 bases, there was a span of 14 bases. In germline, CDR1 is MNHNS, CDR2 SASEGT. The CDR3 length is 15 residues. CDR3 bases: TGTGCCAGCAGTGAACTCCCGGAGGGTCCCACTGAAGCTTTCTTT. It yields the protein CASSELPEGPTEAFF.

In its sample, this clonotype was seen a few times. CDR3 in DNA: TGTGCCAGCAGCAGACTAGCGGGGGATAGAGAGACCCAGTACTTC. This encodes CASSRLAGDRETQYF. The chain is built from TRBV14 and TRBJ2-5, with 12 positions matching TRBD2. With 5 bases clipped from V and 4 bases from J, the junction kept 5 bases outside the gene matches. The CDR3 is 15 amino acids. Germline V lookup: CDR1 SGHDN, CDR2 FVKESK.

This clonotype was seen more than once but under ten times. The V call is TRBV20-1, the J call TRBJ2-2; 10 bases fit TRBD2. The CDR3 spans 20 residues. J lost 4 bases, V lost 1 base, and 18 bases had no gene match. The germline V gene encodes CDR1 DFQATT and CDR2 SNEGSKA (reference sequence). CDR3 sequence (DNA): TGCAGTGCTAGAGGATCGTCAGGACTAGCGGTCCCAGGGGGCACCGGGGAGCTGTTTTTT. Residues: CSARGSSGLAVPGGTGELFF.

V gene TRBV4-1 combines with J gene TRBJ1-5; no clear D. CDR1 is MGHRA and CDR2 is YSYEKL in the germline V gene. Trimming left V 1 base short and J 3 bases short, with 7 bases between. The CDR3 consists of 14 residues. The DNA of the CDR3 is TGCGCCAGCAGCCAAGGGGTTCACAATCAGCCCCAGCATTTT. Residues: CASSQGVHNQPQHF.

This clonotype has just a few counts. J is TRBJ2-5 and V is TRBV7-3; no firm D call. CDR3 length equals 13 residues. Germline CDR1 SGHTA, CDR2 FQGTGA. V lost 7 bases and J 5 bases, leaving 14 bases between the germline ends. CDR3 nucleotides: TGTGCCAGCAATTTCGCCAGTTGCGAGACCCAGTACTTC. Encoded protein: CASNFASCETQYF.

The CDR3 nucleotides are TGTGCCAGCAACCCTAGCTGGTACAATGAGCAGTTCTTC. This codes for CASNPSWYNEQFF. The gene calls are TRBV2 and TRBJ2-1; possible D gene TRBD2, 5 bases. V lost 7 bases, J lost 4 bases, and 11 bases lay in between. The CDR3 consists of 13 residues. CDR1 SNHLY and CDR2 FYNNEI come from the germline V gene. Filled out from reference TRBV2 and TRBJ2-1, the complete variable domain reads EPEVTQTPSHQVTQMGQEVILRCVPISNHLYFYWYRQILGQKVEFLVSFYNNEISEKSEIFDDQFSVERPDGSNFTLKIRSTKLEDSAMYFCASNPSWYNEQFFGPGTRLTVL.

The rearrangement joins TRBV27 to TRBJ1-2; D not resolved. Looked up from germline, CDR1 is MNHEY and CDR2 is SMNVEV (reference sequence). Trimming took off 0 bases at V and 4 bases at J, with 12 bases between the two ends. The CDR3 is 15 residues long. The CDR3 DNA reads TGTGCCAGCAGTTTATCCCTGTGGTCGGGCTATGGCTACACCTTC. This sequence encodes CASSLSLWSGYGYTF.

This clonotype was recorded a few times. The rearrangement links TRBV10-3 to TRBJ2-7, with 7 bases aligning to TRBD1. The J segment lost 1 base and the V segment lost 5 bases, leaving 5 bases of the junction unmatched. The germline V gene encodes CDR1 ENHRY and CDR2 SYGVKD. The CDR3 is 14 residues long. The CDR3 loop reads CAISSGTDSYEQYV. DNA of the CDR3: TGTGCCATCAGTTCCGGGACAGATTCCTACGAGCAGTACGTC.